These T cell receptor beta chains were read from a single sample in a study of blood T cells in healthy people across ages. TCRdb used MiXCR to reprocess the 5' RACE reads, holding one entry per CDR3 protein. The sample lists some 940,000 distinct CDR3 sequences; 25% to 30% were seen once. These data are also associated with another study on T cells of mothers and their children.

Sample: blood. The receptors were sampled from a middle-aged woman in good health. The CDR3 runs from the conserved cysteine through the conserved F or W. D genes are given only for firm matches. Not all rows give a size; the values are once, few, many and, for expanded clones, a class.

J gene	D gene	V gene	clone size	CDR3 DNA	CDR3 protein
TRBJ2-4	TRBD1	TRBV4-1	many	TGCGCCAGCAGTGACAGGGGGACCAAAAACATTCAGTACTTC	CASSDRGTKNIQYF
TRBJ1-1	NA	TRBV4-1	NA	TGCGCCAGCAGCCAAGTTGGCCTTTTGAACACTGAAGCTTTCTTT	CASSQVGLLNTEAFF
TRBJ2-3	TRBD2	TRBV12-3/TRBV12-4	many	TGTGCCAGCAGTAGACTAGCGGGGGGTGATACGCAGTATTTT	CASSRLAGGDTQYF
TRBJ2-1	NA	TRBV7-3	many	TGTGCCAGCAGCGCGGGGAACCGGGACTTAGGAGTATATGAGCAGTTCTTC	CASSAGNRDLGVYEQFF
TRBJ2-3	NA	TRBV5-6	NA	TGTGCCAGCAGCTCCCTGGGTCGTCAGGGGAGCACAGATACGCAGTATTTT	CASSSLGRQGSTDTQYF
TRBJ1-5	NA	TRBV2	NA	TGTGCCAGCAGGACAGGTCCCTTTTTGCTAGGGCGCAATCAGCCCCAGCATTTT	CASRTGPFLLGRNQPQHF
TRBJ1-1	NA	TRBV5-1	NA	TGCGCCAGCAGCTGGGACATGAACACTGAAGCTTTCTTT	CASSWDMNTEAFF
TRBJ1-6	NA	TRBV28	many	TGTGCCAGCAGGGGGAGTGGGATCTATAATTCACCCCTCCACTTT	CASRGSGIYNSPLHF
TRBJ2-7	TRBD1	TRBV29-1	few	TGCAGCGTCGCCGGGACAGGTTTTACCAATGAGCAGTACTTC	CSVAGTGFTNEQYF
TRBJ2-6	NA	TRBV7-9	many	TGTGCCATGCAACTGGGGACGGGGGCCAACGTCCTGACTTTC	CAMQLGTGANVLTF
TRBJ1-2	NA	TRBV20-1	NA	TGCAGTGCTAGATGGCAGGATACCAACTATGGCTACACCTTC	CSARWQDTNYGYTF
TRBJ1-5	NA	TRBV2	NA	TGTGCCAGCAGTGGGGGGAGAAGTAGCAATCAGCCCCAGCATTTT	CASSGGRSSNQPQHF
TRBJ2-7	NA	TRBV15	many	TGTGCCACCAGCAGAGGGGGGGTCTACTCCTACGAGCAGTACTTC	CATSRGGVYSYEQYF
TRBJ1-1	NA	TRBV27	NA	TGTGCCAGCAGGGGCAATCCGCTCATCCCTGAAGCTTTCTTT	CASRGNPLIPEAFF
TRBJ2-1	NA	TRBV12-3/TRBV12-4	few	TGTGCCAGCAGTTTCGAGTTCTTATACAATGAGCAGTTCTTC	CASSFEFLYNEQFF
TRBJ2-2	NA	TRBV7-8	few	TGTGCCCCGGAGGAGCTGAACACCGGGGAGCTGTTTTTT	CAPEELNTGELFF
TRBJ1-6	TRBD1	TRBV2	few	TGTGCCAGCTCAGGGGGCCCGAATTCACCCCTCCACTTT	CASSGGPNSPLHF
TRBJ2-4	NA	TRBV2	few	TGTGCCAGCAGTGTTGGTGAGGTCAGGGAGTACTTC	CASSVGEVREYF
TRBJ2-1	TRBD2	TRBV6-2/TRBV6-3	many	TGTGCCAGCAGTCCGTCTAGCGGGGGCCATCTACAATTTGAGCAGTTCTTC	CASSPSSGGHLQFEQFF
TRBJ2-1	TRBD2	TRBV20-1	NA	TGCAGTGCTAGAGATTCCACTAGCGGGAGGTTAAATGAGCAGTTCTTC	CSARDSTSGRLNEQFF
TRBJ2-3	NA	TRBV24-1	NA	TGTGCCACCGGGTCGAGGGGGAACACAGATACGCAGTATTTT	CATGSRGNTDTQYF
TRBJ2-7	NA	TRBV7-2	many	TGTGCCAGCAGCTTATTGGACACAGGGACCCACGAGCAGTACTTC	CASSLLDTGTHEQYF
TRBJ1-2	NA	TRBV7-2	NA	TGTGCCAGCAGCTTAAATGCAAACTATGGCTACACCTTC	CASSLNANYGYTF
TRBJ2-3	NA	TRBV5-1	few	TGCGCCAGCAATGGTCCGAGCACAGATACGCAGTATTTT	CASNGPSTDTQYF
TRBJ2-3	NA	TRBV29-1	few	TGCAGCGTTGAAGATATCCTAACAGGAGTTGGGAGAACAGATACGCAGTATTTT	CSVEDILTGVGRTDTQYF
TRBJ1-2	NA	TRBV6-5	NA	TGTGCCAGCCGGCCAGGGAAGAATTATGGCTACACCTTC	CASRPGKNYGYTF
TRBJ2-5	NA	TRBV12-3/TRBV12-4	NA	TGTGCCAGCAGTTTAAGGGGGACATACCAAGAGACCCAGTACTTC	CASSLRGTYQETQYF
TRBJ2-7	TRBD2	TRBV28	few	TGTGCCAGCAGTTTCGGGGGGGCCGGCTACGAGCAGTACTTC	CASSFGGAGYEQYF
TRBJ2-4	NA	TRBV6-6	NA	TGTGCCAGCAGTTACTCCCTAGGCGGGGAAGAGCAGTACTTC	CASSYSLGGEEQYF
TRBJ1-2	NA	TRBV5-6	NA	TGTGCCAGCAGCTCAATCACAGGGTATGGCTACACCTTC	CASSSITGYGYTF
TRBJ1-1	TRBD1	TRBV10-3	once	TGTGCCAATTCGGGACAGCAGAACACTGAAGCTTTCTTT	CANSGQQNTEAFF
TRBJ2-6	NA	TRBV28	many	TGTGCCAGCAGAACTAATCGACAGGGGGCCAACGTCCTGACTTTC	CASRTNRQGANVLTF
TRBJ1-1	NA	TRBV7-2	many	TGTGCCAGCACCTCGGGGGGTAGCGCTGAAGCTTTCTTT	CASTSGGSAEAFF
TRBJ2-3	NA	TRBV6-5	NA	TGTGCCAGCAGTCCGCGAGGGGGGTTGGATACGCAGTATTTT	CASSPRGGLDTQYF
TRBJ1-1	TRBD1	TRBV7-9	NA	TGTGCCAGCAGCTCCCGACAGGGCGGTGACACTGAAGCTTTCTTT	CASSSRQGGDTEAFF
TRBJ1-5	NA	TRBV19	NA	TGTGCCAGTAGTCTCCTAGAGGCTGATCAGCCCCAGCATTTT	CASSLLEADQPQHF
TRBJ2-7	TRBD1	TRBV29-1	many	TGCAGCGTTGCTGGGACAGCGAGCTCCTACGAGCAGTACTTC	CSVAGTASSYEQYF
TRBJ2-7	NA	TRBV6-6	many	TGTGCCAGCAGCGAGGGACCCTTCCTCGAGCAGTACTTC	CASSEGPFLEQYF
TRBJ2-1	TRBD2	TRBV20-1	NA	TGCAGTCCAAGTGGGACTAGCGGAAATGAGCAGTTCTTC	CSPSGTSGNEQFF
TRBJ2-5	NA	TRBV5-1	NA	TGCGCCAGCAGCTTCTTTCGTAGCGGACAAGAGACCCAGTACTTC	CASSFFRSGQETQYF
TRBJ2-7	NA	TRBV12-3/TRBV12-4	few	TGTGCCAGCAGTTACGGACTCTACGAGCAGTACTTC	CASSYGLYEQYF
TRBJ1-2	NA	TRBV14	NA	TGTGCCAGCAGCCGGAACACCGGGGTTAACTATGGCTACACCTTC	CASSRNTGVNYGYTF
TRBJ2-7	TRBD1	TRBV7-2	NA	TGTGCCAGCAGCTTCGGAAGGACAGGGGACGGCTACGAGCAGTACTTC	CASSFGRTGDGYEQYF
TRBJ2-4	TRBD1	TRBV29-1	NA	TGCAGCGTTCAAGGGGGACAGGTTGAAAACATTCAGTACTTC	CSVQGGQVENIQYF
TRBJ1-2	NA	TRBV7-2	NA	TGTGCCAGCAGCTTAAGTATAGGTCGCGGCTACACCTTC	CASSLSIGRGYTF
TRBJ1-1	NA	TRBV19	NA	TGTGCCAGTAGAATGGGGCGTACTGAAGCTTTCTTT	CASRMGRTEAFF
TRBJ1-4	NA	TRBV9	few	TGTGCCAGCAGCGTCGGGGTAGGGGATGAAAAACTGTTTTTT	CASSVGVGDEKLFF
TRBJ1-6	NA	TRBV12-3/TRBV12-4	NA	TGTGCCAGCAGGCCTTCAGGAAGCTCCTATAATTCACCCCTCCACTTT	CASRPSGSSYNSPLHF
TRBJ2-7	TRBD2	TRBV3-1	NA	TGTGCCAGCAGCCCTAGTGCGCGGGGGGACTCCTACGAGCAGTACTTC	CASSPSARGDSYEQYF
TRBJ2-7	TRBD1	TRBV6-5	many	TGTGCCAGCAGAATCGGACAGGGGTTCGACGAGCAGTACTTC	CASRIGQGFDEQYF
TRBJ1-5	NA	TRBV7-9	NA	TGTTCCAGCAGCTTAGACAGTCAGCCCCAGCATTTT	CSSSLDSQPQHF
TRBJ2-1	TRBD2	TRBV3-1	many	TGTGCCAGCAGCCAAGGTGTTGGCGGGGGGCCCTCTAGTGAGCAGTTCTTC	CASSQGVGGGPSSEQFF
TRBJ2-7	TRBD1	TRBV7-2	few	TGTGCCAGCAGCTTACGGGACAGGGGGTCCTACGGGCAGTACTTC	CASSLRDRGSYGQYF
TRBJ1-2	TRBD1	TRBV2	once	TGTGCCGGCAGTGAATGGGGACAGGGGAACTATGGCTACACCTTC	CAGSEWGQGNYGYTF
TRBJ1-1	NA	TRBV2	many	TGTGCCAGCAGTGAAAATTGGGGCACTGAAGCTTTCTTT	CASSENWGTEAFF
TRBJ2-5	TRBD2	TRBV7-3	NA	TGTGCCAGCAGCGCCCAGCGGGGTAGAGGAGAGACCCAGTACTTC	CASSAQRGRGETQYF